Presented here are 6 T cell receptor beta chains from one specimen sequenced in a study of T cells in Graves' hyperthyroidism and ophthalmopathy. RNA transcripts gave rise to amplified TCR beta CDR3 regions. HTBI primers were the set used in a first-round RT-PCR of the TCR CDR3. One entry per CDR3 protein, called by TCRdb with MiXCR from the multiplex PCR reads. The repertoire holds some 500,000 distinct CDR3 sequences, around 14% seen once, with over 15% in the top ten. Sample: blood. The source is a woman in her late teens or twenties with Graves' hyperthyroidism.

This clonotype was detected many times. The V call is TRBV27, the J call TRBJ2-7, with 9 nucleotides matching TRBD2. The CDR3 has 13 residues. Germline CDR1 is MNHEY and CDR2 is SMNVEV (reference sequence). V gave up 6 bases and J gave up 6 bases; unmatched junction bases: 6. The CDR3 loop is CASRPIAGVEQYF. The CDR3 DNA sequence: TGTGCCAGCAGACCTATAGCGGGAGTCGAGCAGTACTTC.

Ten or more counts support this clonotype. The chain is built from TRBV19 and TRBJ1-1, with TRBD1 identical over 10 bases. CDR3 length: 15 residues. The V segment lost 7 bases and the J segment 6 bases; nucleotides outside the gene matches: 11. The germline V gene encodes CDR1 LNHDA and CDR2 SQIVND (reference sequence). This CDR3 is CASTITGTGVAEAFF. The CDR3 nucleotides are TGTGCCAGTACCATTACCGGGACAGGGGTTGCTGAAGCTTTCTTT.

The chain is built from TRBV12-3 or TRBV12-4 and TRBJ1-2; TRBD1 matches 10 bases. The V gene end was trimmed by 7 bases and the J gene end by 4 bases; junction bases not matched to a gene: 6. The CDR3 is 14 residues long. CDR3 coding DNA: TGTGCCAGCACCCCGGGACAGGGGACCTATGGCTACACCTTC. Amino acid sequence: CASTPGQGTYGYTF.

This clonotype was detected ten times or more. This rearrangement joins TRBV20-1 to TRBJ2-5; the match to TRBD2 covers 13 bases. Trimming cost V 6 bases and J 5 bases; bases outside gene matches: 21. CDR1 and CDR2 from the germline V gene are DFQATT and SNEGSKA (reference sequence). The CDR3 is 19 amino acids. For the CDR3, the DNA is TGCAGTGCGGGATATCCGGGACTAGCGGGACCTCACGGAGGGGAGACCCAGTACTTC. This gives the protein CSAGYPGLAGPHGGETQYF.

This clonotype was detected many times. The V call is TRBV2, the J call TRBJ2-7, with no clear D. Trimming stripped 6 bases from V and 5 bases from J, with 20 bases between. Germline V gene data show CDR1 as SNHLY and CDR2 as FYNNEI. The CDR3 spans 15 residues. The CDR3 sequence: CASSPASLVSHEQYV. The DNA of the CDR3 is TGTGCCAGCAGCCCCGCCTCTCTAGTAAGCCACGAGCAGTACGTC.

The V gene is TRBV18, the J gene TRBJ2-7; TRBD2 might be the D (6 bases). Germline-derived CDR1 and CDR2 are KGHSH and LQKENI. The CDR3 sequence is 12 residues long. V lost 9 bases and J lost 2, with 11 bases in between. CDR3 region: CARRPGAYEQYF. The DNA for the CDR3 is TGTGCCAGAAGACCGGGAGCCTACGAGCAGTACTTC.